The entry below gives a single T cell receptor beta chain sequence along with its context. Germline V CDR1 and CDR2: MNHEY, SMNVEV (reference sequence). The CDR3 extends over 14 amino acids. V was trimmed by 10 bases and J by 3 bases, leaving 16 bases between them. The entry originates in a study of blood T cell repertoires in COVID-19. Assay used: immunoSEQ multiplex PCR; TCRdb lists only in-frame clones, some missing. The sample holds some 400,000 clones; around 87% are singletons and the top ten take about 2.3%. V and J are TRBV27 and TRBJ1-5; no clear D. Material: peripheral blood. The receptor comes from a woman aged 55-69 years with COVID-19, enrolled during active disease. This chain's CDR3 is CATSTGGFNQPQHF. CDR3 in DNA: TGTGCCACCAGCACTGGAGGGTTCAATCAGCCCCAGCATTTT.